This T cell receptor (beta chain) was sequenced in a study of identical twins. Study results and limitations: Low generation-probability sequences were in excess among twin-shared out-of-frame alpha sequences. Beta clonotypes that were abundant in cord blood contained fewer insertions, a pattern absent from memory repertoires. Weaker excess twin sharing was seen among beta out-of-frame sequences.

Unique molecular identifiers were present on the cDNA, and a universal primer site came from template switching. Each CDR3 protein is one row after TCRdb ran MiXCR on the 5' RACE reads. The table includes some 1,700,000 distinct CDR3 sequences, less than 40% detected once. Germline values: CDR1 MNHEY, CDR2 SVGAGI. There are 14 residues in the CDR3. V was pared by 0 bases and J by 9 bases, with 15 bases between. This clonotype was seen repeatedly, ten times or more. What it binds is unknown. The clonotype comes from a newborn girl in good health. The chain employs TRBV6-5 and TRBJ2-7, with a weak D call TRBD1 (6 bases). Sequenced material: cord blood. The CDR3 DNA reads TGTGCCAGCAGTTACTCCGGGACACTCATCAGGCAGTACTTC. Amino acids: CASSYSGTLIRQYF.